This T cell receptor (beta chain) was sequenced for a study of T cell responses to AZD1222 COVID-19 vaccine. Points from the study as a whole: Mostly white British, mostly female donors; authors suggested clonal diversity may be underestimated. There were repertoire samples only from the period after the peak T cell response. Baseline serostatus was positive in only six AZD1222 recipients.

CDR3 size: 20 residues. The V segment lost 6 bases and the J segment 0 bases; nucleotides outside the gene matches: 13. Germline CDR1 reads LNHDA; CDR2 reads SQIVND (reference sequence). Profiled with immunoSEQ multiplex PCR; TCRdb holds only in-frame clones, not every one. The sample lists 55,000 to 70,000 clones, 88% occurring once. As to this clone: Its antigen is as yet unknown.

The chain uses TRBV19 and TRBJ2-3; 15 nucleotides match TRBD2. The input for sequencing was peripheral blood, taken on day 0 of AZD1222 vaccination. This TCR was recovered from an adult in good health. CDR3 DNA: TGTGCCAGTAGCCGGACAGTTCCGGGACTAGCGGGAGGAAGCACAGATACGCAGTATTTT. It yields the protein CASSRTVPGLAGGSTDTQYF.